Included here is one T cell receptor beta chain sequence, with context. No antigen is known for it. These data belong to a study of beta chain features in type 1 diabetes. There was one heparinised blood draw per donor, averaging around 120 mL. In all sorted populations, purity surpassed 98%. Overall study results and limits: The VDJ junctions of type 1 diabetes patients carried fewer insertions and more deletions. Researchers report that Type 1 diabetes patients had moderately but significantly shorter TCRB CDR3s across all four CD4+ subsets.

Expressed TCRB transcripts were sequenced after all isolated RNA was converted to cDNA. Data came from immunoSEQ multiplex PCR; TCRdb stores just in-frame clones and leaves some out. The profile shows around 710,000 clones, roughly 12% of them singletons. The germline CDR1 and CDR2 sequences are GTSNPN and SVGIG (reference sequence). V shed 0 bases, J shed 2 bases, and the junction held 6 bases outside the gene matches. The CDR3 has 15 amino acids. The V and J genes are TRBV30 and TRBJ1-2; 7 nucleotides agree with TRBD1. The clonotype comes from a man in his thirties or forties with type 1 diabetes. Sequencing was carried out using naive CD4+ T cells from blood. CDR3 amino acids: CAWSVKVTGNYGYTF. In DNA form, the CDR3 reads TGTGCCTGGAGTGTTAAGGTGACAGGGAACTATGGCTACACCTTC. Full variable domain (missing parts from reference TRBV30 and TRBJ1-2): SQTIHQWPATLVQPVGSPLSLECTVEGTSNPNLYWYRQAAGRGLQLLFYSVGIGQISSEVPQNLSASRPQDRQFILSSKKLLLSDSGFYLCAWSVKVTGNYGYTFGSGTRLTVV.